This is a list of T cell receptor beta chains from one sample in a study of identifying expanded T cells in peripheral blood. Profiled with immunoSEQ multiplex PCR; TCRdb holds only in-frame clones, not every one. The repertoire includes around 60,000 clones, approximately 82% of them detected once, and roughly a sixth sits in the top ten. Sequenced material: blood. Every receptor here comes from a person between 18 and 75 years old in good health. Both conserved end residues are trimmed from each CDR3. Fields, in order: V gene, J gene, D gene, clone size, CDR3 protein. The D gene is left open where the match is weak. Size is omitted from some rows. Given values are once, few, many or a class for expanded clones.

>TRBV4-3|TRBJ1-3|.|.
ASSQDIGSQDSLFAIGNTIY
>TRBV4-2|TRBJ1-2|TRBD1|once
ASSQDPQGANYGYT
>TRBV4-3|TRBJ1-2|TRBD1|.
ASSQGGTGANYGYT
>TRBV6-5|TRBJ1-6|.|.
ASSYGSGANSPLH
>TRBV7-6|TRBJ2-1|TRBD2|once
ASSSSGGRAYNEQF
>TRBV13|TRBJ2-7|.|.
ASSPGGARGTYEQY
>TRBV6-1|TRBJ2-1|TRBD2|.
ASSGRSGGADEQF
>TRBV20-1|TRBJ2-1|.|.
SAKGGVEQF
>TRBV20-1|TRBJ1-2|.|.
SAREDGYT
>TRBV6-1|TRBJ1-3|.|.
ASTFSGNTIY
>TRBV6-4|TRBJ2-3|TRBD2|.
ASSEAGGTDTQY
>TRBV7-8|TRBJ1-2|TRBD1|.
ASSTNRGGIGGYT
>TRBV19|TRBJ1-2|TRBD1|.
ATSGPDRGNYGYT
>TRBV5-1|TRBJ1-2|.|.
ASSRDGISGYT
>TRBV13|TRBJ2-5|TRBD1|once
ASSLGQGGETQY
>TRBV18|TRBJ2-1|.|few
ASSSDRSSYNEQF
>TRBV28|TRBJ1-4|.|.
ASSRRGIREKLF
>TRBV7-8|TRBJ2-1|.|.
ASSLGLAEQF
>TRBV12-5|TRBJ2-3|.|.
ASGLGQNTDTQY
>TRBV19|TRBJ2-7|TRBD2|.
ASSKREGAYEQY
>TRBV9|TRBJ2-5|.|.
ASSVAWGEETQY
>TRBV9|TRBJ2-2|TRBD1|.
ASSLGQGSAGELF
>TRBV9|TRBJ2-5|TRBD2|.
ASSVGNSGSGETQY
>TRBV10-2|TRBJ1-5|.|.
ASILSSGGDSYQPQH
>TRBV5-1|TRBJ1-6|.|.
ASSLVGQANSPLH